This paragraph covers one T cell receptor (beta chain) sequence. Its antigen is currently unknown. Generated by immunoSEQ multiplex PCR, the TCRdb table keeps only in-frame clones and is missing some. Here the sample spans about 340,000 clones, over 90% being singletons. These data come from a study of brain T cells in children with intractable seizures. This CDR3 is 15 amino acids long. Study-wide points: Clones missing pre-surgery may reflect undersampling of that blood sample.

Time point indicated: blood from clinic visit 5 months post-surgery; TSC patient then seizure free. Surgery cases with the highest brain T cell transcript signatures were chosen for sequencing. Patients received at least one anti-epileptic drug before surgery. The sample was peripheral blood, taken more than 4 months after surgery. The V and J genes are TRBV21-1 and TRBJ2-5; the table's TRBD2 call for D was not verified on the DNA. TRBV21-1 is shown as a pseudogene. The source is a boy younger than two with tuberous sclerosis and intractable seizures. The CDR3 DNA sequence: TGTGCCAGCAGCCCCAGCGTAAAAGGGGAGGGGACCCAGTACTTC. Residues: CASSPSVKGEGTQYF.